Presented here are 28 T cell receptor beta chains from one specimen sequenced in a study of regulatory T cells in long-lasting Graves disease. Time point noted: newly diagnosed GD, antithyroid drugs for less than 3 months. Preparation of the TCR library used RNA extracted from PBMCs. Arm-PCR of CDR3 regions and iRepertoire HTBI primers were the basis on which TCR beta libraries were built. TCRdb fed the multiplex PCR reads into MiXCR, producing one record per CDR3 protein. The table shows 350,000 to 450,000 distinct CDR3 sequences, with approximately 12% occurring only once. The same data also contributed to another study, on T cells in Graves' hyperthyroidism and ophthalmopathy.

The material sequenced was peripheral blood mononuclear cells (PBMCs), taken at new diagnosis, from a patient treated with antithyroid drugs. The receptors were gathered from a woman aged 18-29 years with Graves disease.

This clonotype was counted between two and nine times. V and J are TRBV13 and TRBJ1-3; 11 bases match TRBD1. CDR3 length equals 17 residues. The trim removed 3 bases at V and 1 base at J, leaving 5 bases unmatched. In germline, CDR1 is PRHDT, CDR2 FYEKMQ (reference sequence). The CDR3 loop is CASSFGDRGSSGNTIYF. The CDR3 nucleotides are TGTGCCAGCAGCTTTGGGGACAGGGGGTCATCTGGAAACACCATATATTTT.

CDR3 protein: CASSLRTSGGRELFF. The CDR3 DNA reads TGTGCCAGCAGCTTAAGGACTAGCGGGGGCAGGGAGCTGTTTTTT. The V call is TRBV11-2, the J call TRBJ2-2; 13 bases are shared with TRBD2. The junction had 3 bases not matched to a gene; V was cut back by 2 bases and J by 9 bases. Germline CDR1 SGHAT, CDR2 FQNNGV. This CDR3 has 15 residues.

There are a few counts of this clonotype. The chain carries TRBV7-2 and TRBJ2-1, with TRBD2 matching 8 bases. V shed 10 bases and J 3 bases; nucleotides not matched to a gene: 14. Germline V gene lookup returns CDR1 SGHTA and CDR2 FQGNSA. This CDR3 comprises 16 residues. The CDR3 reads CATSLNLAGGYNEQFF. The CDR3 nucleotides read TGTGCCACAAGCCTAAACCTGGCGGGAGGCTACAATGAGCAGTTCTTC. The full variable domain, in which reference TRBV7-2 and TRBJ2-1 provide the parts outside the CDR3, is GAGVSQSPSNKVTEKGKDVELRCDPISGHTALYWYRQSLGQGLEFLIYFQGNSAPDKSGLPSDRFSAERTGGSVSTLTIQRTQQEDSAVYLCATSLNLAGGYNEQFFGPGTRLTVL.

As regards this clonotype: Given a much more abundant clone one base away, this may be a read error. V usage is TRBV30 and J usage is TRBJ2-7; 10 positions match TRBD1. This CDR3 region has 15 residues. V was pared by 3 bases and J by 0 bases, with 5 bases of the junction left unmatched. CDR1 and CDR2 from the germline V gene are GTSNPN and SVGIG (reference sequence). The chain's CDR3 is CAWSRQGAISYEQYF. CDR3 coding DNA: TGTGCCTGGAGCAGACAGGGGGCGATCTCCTACGAGCAGTACTTC.

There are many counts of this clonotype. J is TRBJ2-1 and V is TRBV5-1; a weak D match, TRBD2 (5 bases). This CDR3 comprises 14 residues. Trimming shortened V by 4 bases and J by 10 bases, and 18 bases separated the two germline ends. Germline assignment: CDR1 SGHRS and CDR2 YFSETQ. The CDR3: CASSPGVSWWEQFF. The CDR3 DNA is TGCGCCAGCAGCCCCGGGGTTTCTTGGTGGGAGCAGTTCTTC.

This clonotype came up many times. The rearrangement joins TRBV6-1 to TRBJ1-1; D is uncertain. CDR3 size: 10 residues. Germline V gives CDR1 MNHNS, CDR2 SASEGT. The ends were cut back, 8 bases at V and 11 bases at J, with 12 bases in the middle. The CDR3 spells CASGTDVAFF. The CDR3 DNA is TGTGCCAGCGGTACTGATGTCGCTTTCTTT.

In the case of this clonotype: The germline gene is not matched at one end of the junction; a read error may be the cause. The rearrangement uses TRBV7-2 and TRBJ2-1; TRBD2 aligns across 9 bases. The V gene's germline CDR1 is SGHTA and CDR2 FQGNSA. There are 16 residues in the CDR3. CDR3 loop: CASSLVGTSSHNEQFF. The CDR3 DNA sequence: TGTGCCAGCAGCTTAGTTGGGACTAGCTCCCACAATGAGCAGTTCTTC.

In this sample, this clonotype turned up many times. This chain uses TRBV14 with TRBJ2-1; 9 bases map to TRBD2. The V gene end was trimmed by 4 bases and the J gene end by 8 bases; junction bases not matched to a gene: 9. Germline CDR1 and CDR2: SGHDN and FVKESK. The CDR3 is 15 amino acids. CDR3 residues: CASSPPSGRFYEQFF. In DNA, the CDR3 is TGTGCCAGCAGCCCCCCCAGCGGGAGGTTCTATGAGCAGTTCTTC. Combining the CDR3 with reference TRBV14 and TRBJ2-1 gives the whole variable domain EAGVTQFPSHSVIEKGQTVTLRCDPISGHDNLYWYRRVMGKEIKFLLHFVKESKQDESGMPNNRFLAERTGGTYSTLKVQPAELEDSGVYFCASSPPSGRFYEQFFGPGTRLTVL.

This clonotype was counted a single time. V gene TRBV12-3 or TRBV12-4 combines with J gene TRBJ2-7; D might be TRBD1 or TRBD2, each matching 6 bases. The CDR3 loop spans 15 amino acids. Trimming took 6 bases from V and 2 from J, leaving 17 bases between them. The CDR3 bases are TGTGCCAGCAGCGATCGGGGGCATTTACCCTACGAGCAGTACTTC. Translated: CASSDRGHLPYEQYF.

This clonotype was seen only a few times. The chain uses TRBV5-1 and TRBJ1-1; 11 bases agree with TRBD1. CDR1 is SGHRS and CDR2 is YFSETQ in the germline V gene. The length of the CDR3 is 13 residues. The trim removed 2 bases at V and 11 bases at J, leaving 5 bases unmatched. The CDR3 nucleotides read TGCGCCAGCAGCTTAGGGACAGGGGGTTTGGCTTTCTTT. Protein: CASSLGTGGLAFF.

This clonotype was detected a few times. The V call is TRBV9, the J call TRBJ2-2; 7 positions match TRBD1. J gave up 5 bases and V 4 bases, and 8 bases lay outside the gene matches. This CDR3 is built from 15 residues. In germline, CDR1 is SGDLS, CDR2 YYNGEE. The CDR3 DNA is TGTGCCAGCAGCACCTACAGGGGCCGAACCGGGGAGCTGTTTTTT. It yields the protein CASSTYRGRTGELFF.

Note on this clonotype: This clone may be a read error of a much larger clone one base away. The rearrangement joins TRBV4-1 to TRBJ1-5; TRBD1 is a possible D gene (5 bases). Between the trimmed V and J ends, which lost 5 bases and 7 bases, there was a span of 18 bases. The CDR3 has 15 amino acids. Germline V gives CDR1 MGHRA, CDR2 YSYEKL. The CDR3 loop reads CASSADFGAGQPQHF. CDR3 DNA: TGCGCCAGCAGCGCAGACTTCGGGGCGGGCCAGCCCCAGCATTTT.

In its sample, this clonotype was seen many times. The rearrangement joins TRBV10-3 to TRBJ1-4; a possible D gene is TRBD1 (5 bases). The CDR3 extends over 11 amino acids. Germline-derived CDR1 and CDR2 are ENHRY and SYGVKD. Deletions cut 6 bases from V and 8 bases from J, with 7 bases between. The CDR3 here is CAIRTEEKLFF. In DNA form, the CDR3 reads TGTGCCATCAGGACAGAAGAAAAACTGTTTTTT.

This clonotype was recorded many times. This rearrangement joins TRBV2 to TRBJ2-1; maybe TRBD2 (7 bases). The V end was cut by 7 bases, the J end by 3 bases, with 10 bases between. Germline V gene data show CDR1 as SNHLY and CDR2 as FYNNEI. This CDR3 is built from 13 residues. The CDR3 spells CASKAGHYNEQFF. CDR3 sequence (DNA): TGTGCCAGCAAAGCGGGACACTACAATGAGCAGTTCTTC.

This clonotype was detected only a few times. CDR3 protein: CALRTGVRGYTF. In DNA form, the CDR3 reads TGTGCCCTCCGGACGGGAGTGAGGGGCTACACCTTC. The chain carries TRBV30 and TRBJ1-2, with D unresolved. The ends were cut back, 8 bases at V and 8 bases at J, with 18 bases in the middle. Germline-derived CDR1 and CDR2 are GTSNPN and SVGIG (reference sequence). CDR3 size: 12 residues.

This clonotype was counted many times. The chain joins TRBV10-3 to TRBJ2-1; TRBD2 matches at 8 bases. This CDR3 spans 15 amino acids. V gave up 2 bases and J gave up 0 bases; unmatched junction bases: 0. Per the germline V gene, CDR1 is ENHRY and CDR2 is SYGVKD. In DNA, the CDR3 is TGTGCCATCAGTGAGGGACTAGCCTCCTACAATGAGCAGTTCTTC. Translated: CAISEGLASYNEQFF.

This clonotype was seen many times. CDR3 in DNA: TGTGCCAGCAGCCAAGATTTCGCCGGGGAGCTGTTTTTT. This encodes CASSQDFAGELFF. This chain connects TRBV3-1 to TRBJ2-2; D unresolved. V lost 0 bases to trimming and J lost 6 bases, with 5 bases between them. This CDR3 is 13 amino acids long. From germline, CDR1 is LGHDT and CDR2 YNNKEL (reference sequence).

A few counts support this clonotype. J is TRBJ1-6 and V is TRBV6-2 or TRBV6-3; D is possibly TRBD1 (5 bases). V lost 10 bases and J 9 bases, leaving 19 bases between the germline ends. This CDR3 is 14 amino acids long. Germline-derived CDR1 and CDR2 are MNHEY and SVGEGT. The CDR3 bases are TGTGCCACCTCTCAGCCGGGGACCCTTTCACCCCTCCACTTT. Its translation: CATSQPGTLSPLHF.

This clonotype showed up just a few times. CDR3 sequence (DNA): TGCAGTGCTCATAGCGGGAGCAATGAGCAGTTCTTC. Translated: CSAHSGSNEQFF. This chain links TRBV20-1 with TRBJ2-1; 9 bases are a match to TRBD2. Unmatched junction bases numbered 2, after V lost 5 bases and J lost 6 bases. This CDR3 region has 12 residues. Per the germline V gene, CDR1 is DFQATT and CDR2 is SNEGSKA (reference sequence).

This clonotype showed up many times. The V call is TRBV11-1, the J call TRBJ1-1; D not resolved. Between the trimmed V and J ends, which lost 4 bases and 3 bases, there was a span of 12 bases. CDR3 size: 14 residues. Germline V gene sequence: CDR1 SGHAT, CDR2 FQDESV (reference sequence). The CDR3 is CASSSYEVDTEAFF. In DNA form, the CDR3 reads TGTGCCAGCAGCTCGTATGAGGTGGACACTGAAGCTTTCTTT.

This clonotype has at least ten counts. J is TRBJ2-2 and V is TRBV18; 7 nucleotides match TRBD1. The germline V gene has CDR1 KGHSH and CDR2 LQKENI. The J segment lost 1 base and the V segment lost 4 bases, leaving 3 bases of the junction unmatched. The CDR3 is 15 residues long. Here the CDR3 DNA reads TGTGCCAGCTCACAAGACAGGGAGAACACCGGGGAGCTGTTTTTT. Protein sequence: CASSQDRENTGELFF.

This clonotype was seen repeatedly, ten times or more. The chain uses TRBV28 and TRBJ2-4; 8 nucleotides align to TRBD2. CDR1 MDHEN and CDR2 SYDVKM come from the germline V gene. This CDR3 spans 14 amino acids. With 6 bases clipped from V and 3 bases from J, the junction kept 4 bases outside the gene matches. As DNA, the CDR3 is TGTGCCAGCAGACCCGGGACTAGCAAAAACATTCAGTACTTC. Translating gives CASRPGTSKNIQYF.

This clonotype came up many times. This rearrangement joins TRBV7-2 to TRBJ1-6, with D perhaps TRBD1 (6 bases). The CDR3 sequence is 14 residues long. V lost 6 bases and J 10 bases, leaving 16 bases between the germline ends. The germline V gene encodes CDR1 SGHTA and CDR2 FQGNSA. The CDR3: CASRNGQISSPLHF. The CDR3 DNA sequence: TGTGCCAGCAGAAACGGACAGATTTCCTCACCCCTCCACTTT.

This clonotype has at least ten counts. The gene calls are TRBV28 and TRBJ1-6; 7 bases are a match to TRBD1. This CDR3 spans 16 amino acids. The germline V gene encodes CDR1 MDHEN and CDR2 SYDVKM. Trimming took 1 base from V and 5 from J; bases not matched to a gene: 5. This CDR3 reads CASSLFLTGDNSPLHF. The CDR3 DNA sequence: TGTGCCAGCAGTTTATTCCTCACAGGGGATAATTCACCCCTCCACTTT.

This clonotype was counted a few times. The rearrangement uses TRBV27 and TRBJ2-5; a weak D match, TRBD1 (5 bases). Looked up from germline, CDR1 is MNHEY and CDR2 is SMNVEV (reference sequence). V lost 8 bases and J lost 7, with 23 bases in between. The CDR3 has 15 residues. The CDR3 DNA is TGTGCCAGCCAAGACTGGCAGGCCGCCCAGGGGACCCAGTACTTC. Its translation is CASQDWQAAQGTQYF.

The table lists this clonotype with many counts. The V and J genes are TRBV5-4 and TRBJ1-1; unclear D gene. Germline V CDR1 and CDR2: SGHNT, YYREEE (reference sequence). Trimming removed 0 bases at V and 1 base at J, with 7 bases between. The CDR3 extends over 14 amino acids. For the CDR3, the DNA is TGTGCCAGCAGCTTGGACTACAGGAACACTGAAGCTTTCTTT. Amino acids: CASSLDYRNTEAFF.

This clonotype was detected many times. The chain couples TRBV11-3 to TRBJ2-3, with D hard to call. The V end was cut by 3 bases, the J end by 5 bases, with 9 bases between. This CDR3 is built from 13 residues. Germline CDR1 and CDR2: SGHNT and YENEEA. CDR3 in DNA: TGTGCCAGCAGCTTCCGCAACAGAGATACGCAGTATTTT. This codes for CASSFRNRDTQYF. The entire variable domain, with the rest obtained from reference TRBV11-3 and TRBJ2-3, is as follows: EAGVVQSPRYKIIEKKQPVAFWCNPISGHNTLYWYLQNLGQGPELLIRYENEEAVDDSQLPKDRFSAERLKGVDSTLKIQPAELGDSAVYLCASSFRNRDTQYFGPGTRLTVL.

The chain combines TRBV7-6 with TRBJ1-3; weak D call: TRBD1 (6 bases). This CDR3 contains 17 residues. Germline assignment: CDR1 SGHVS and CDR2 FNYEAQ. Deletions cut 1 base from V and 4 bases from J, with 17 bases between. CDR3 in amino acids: CASSLGPGDKKGNTIYF. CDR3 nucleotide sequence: TGTGCCAGCAGCTTAGGACCAGGGGACAAAAAAGGAAACACCATATATTTT. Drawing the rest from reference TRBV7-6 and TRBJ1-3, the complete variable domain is GAGVSQSPRYKVTKRGQDVALRCDPISGHVSLYWYRQALGQGPEFLTYFNYEAQQDKSGLPNDRFSAERPEGSISTLTIQRTEQRDSAMYRCASSLGPGDKKGNTIYFGEGSWLTVV.